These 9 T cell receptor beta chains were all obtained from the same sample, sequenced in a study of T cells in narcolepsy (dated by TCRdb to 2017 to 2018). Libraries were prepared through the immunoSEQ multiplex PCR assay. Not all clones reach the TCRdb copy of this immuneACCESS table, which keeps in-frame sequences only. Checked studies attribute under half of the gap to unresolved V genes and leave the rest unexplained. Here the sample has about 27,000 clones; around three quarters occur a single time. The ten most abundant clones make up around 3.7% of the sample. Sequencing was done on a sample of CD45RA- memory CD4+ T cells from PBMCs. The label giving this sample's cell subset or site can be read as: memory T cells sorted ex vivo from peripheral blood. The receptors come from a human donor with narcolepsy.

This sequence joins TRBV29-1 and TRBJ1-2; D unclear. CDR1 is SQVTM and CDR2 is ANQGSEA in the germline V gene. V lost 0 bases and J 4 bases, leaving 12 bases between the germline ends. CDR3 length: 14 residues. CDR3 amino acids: CSVEDLGVAYGYTF. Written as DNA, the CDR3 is TGCAGCGTTGAAGATCTTGGGGTCGCCTATGGCTACACCTTC.

CDR3 DNA sequence: TGCGCCAGCAGTCTCGGGGACTTGGGCGATACGCAGTATTTT. The encoded protein is CASSLGDLGDTQYF. The J gene is TRBJ2-3, the V gene TRBV5-1; a weak D match, TRBD2 (6 bases). This CDR3 contains 14 residues. Trimming took off 5 bases at V and 6 bases at J, with 16 bases between the two ends. Germline V gene data show CDR1 as SGHRS and CDR2 as YFSETQ. The whole variable domain, remainder taken from reference TRBV5-1 and TRBJ2-3, is KAGVTQTPRYLIKTRGQQVTLSCSPISGHRSVSWYQQTPGQGLQFLFEYFSETQRNKGNFPGRFSGRQFSNSRSEMNVSTLELGDSALYLCASSLGDLGDTQYFGPGTRLTVL.

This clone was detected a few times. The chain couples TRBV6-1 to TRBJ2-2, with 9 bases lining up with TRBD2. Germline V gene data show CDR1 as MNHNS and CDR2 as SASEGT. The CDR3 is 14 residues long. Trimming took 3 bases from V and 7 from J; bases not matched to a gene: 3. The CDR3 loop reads CASSDERGVGELFF. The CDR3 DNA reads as TGTGCCAGCAGTGATGAGCGGGGGGTCGGGGAGCTGTTTTTT.

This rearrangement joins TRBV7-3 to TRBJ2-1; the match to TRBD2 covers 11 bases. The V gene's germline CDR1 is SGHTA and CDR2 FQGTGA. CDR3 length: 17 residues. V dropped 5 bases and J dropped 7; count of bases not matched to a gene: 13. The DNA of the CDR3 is TGTGCCAGCAGCCCCAGACTAGCGGGGAGGGGTGGGAATGAGCAGTTCTTC. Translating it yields CASSPRLAGRGGNEQFF.

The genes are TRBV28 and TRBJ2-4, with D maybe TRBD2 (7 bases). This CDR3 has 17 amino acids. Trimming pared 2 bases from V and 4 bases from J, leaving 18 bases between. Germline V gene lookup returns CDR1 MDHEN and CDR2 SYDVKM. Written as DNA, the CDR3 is TGTGCCAGCAGTTTAGCGGGCGGCGGGGGCCAAAAAAACATTCAGTACTTC. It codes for CASSLAGGGGQKNIQYF.

The CDR3 DNA reads as TGCAGCGCTATAACAGGGGACGCTCAGCCCCAGCATTTT. It translates to CSAITGDAQPQHF. The chain has TRBV29-1 and TRBJ1-5; 7 bases line up with TRBD1. CDR3 length: 13 residues. Germline CDR1 is SQVTM and CDR2 is ANQGSEA. The ends lost 7 bases at V and 6 bases at J; junction bases unmatched: 9.

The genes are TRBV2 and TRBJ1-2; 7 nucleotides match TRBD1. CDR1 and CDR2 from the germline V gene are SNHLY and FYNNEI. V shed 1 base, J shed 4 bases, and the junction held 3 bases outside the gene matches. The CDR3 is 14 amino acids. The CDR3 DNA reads TGTGCCAGCAGTGAAGATACAGGGGTCTATGGCTACACCTTC. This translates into CASSEDTGVYGYTF.

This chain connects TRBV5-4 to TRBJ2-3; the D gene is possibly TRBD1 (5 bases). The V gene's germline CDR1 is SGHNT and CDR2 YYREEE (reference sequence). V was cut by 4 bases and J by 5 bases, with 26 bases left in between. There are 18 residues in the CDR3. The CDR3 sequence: CASSLRTSAVIMRDTQYF. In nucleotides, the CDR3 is TGTGCCAGCAGCCTGAGGACATCTGCGGTAATTATGAGAGATACGCAGTATTTT.

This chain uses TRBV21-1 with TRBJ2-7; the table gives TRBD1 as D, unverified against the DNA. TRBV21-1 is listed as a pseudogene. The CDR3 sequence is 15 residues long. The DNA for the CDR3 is TGTGCCAGCAGCCCGGGACAGGGAAAGGGAAACGAGCAGTACTTC. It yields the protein CASSPGQGKGNEQYF.